These 26 T cell receptor beta chains share one sample of origin, sequenced in a study of post-analysis software for immune sequencing data (dated by TCRdb to 2014 to 2015). Their antigen targets remain unknown. General findings and caveats noted by the study authors: Roughly 5 TRBV segments, including TRBV5-6, TRBV5-1 and TRBV20-1, were significantly more frequent in patients than controls.

The receptor library was made with PCR. Sequenced on an Illumina HiSeq 2500. To reduce PCR and sequencing biases, unique molecular identifiers were built into the TCR beta cDNA libraries. TCRdb reanalyzed the raw reads on its own, using fastp at Q25 for trimming and MiXCR for clone calling, and kept in-frame beta chains. When rows share a CDR3 protein, they turn into one entry using the most common DNA and genes. The sample includes around 440,000 distinct CDR3 sequences, with roughly 45% observed a single time. The ten largest make up 9% to 13% of the sample. The material sequenced was blood. The receptor set was obtained from a girl aged 5 to 17 with multiple sclerosis.

The V call is TRBV5-1, the J call TRBJ2-7; D might be TRBD1 or TRBD2, each matching 5 bases. The V and J ends lost 3 bases and 2 bases respectively, with 9 bases between them. Germline values: CDR1 SGHRS, CDR2 YFSETQ. This CDR3 has 13 residues. The CDR3 sequence is CASSWDPAYEQYF. CDR3 DNA sequence: TGCGCCAGCAGCTGGGACCCGGCCTACGAGCAGTACTTC.

The chain couples TRBV7-2 to TRBJ1-1; D uncertain. The germline V gene encodes CDR1 SGHTA and CDR2 FQGNSA. Trimming took off 4 bases at V and 5 bases at J, with 20 bases between the two ends. This CDR3 contains 16 residues. In DNA, the CDR3 is TGTGCCAGCAGCTCCCGACGGACTGGTTTGAGGACTGAAGCTTTCTTT. Protein sequence: CASSSRRTGLRTEAFF.

The rearrangement links TRBV16 to TRBJ1-5; D possibly corresponds to TRBD1 (6 bases). This CDR3 is built from 16 residues. Germline V gene lookup returns CDR1 KGHSY and CDR2 FQNENV. V lost 3 bases to trimming and J lost 1 base, with 13 bases between them. CDR3 region: CASSQLDRSSNQPQHF. CDR3 nucleotide sequence: TGTGCCAGCAGCCAGCTCGACAGGAGCAGCAATCAGCCCCAGCATTTT.

In this sample, this clonotype turned up a few times. The chain links TRBV7-9 to TRBJ2-7, with TRBD2 matching 15 bases. J lost 5 bases, V lost 2 bases, and 10 bases had no gene match. The CDR3 runs to 18 residues. The germline V gene has CDR1 SEHNR and CDR2 FQNEAQ (reference sequence). The CDR3 protein is CASSLSGLAGGGVDEQYF. The DNA of the CDR3 is TGTGCCAGCAGCTTATCGGGACTAGCGGGAGGAGGGGTTGACGAGCAGTACTTC.

The V gene is TRBV4-1, the J gene TRBJ2-1, with TRBD2 matching 8 bases. CDR1 MGHRA and CDR2 YSYEKL come from the germline V gene. V lost 0 bases to trimming and J lost 0 bases; unmatched junction nucleotides: 10. The CDR3 loop spans 19 amino acids. DNA of the CDR3: TGCGCCAGCAGCCAAGAATCGGCTAGCGGGTTTTCCTCCTACAATGAGCAGTTCTTC. Amino acids: CASSQESASGFSSYNEQFF.

This clonotype was seen a handful of times. The chain carries TRBV2 and TRBJ2-7; D remains unclear. V lost 2 bases to trimming and J lost 2 bases, with 10 bases between them. This CDR3 has 14 residues. Germline CDR1 reads SNHLY; CDR2 reads FYNNEI. DNA of the CDR3: TGTGCCAGCAGTGAAACTGGGAACGCCTACGAGCAGTACTTC. Residues: CASSETGNAYEQYF.

In regard to this clonotype: At one boundary the junction diverges from the germline segment, which might be a read error. The chain recombines TRBV12-3 or TRBV12-4 with TRBJ2-1; D perhaps matches TRBD2 (5 bases). This CDR3 region has 13 residues. The CDR3 loop reads CASSLAARDEQFF. The CDR3 region has the DNA TGTGCCAGCAGCTTAGCTGCGCGGGATGAGCAGTTCTTC.

The genes are TRBV20-1 and TRBJ2-3; D is unclear. Germline values: CDR1 DFQATT, CDR2 SNEGSKA (reference sequence). V lost 0 bases, J lost 4 bases, and 17 bases lay in between. The CDR3 is 16 amino acids. CDR3: CSARDLRASNPDTQYF. CDR3 nucleotide sequence: TGCAGTGCTAGAGATCTAAGGGCCTCAAATCCAGATACGCAGTATTTT.

This clonotype was seen only a few times. The rearrangement links TRBV15 to TRBJ2-6; D might be TRBD1 (5 bases). There are 18 residues in the CDR3. Trimming took 0 bases from V and 0 from J, leaving 12 bases between them. The germline CDR1 and CDR2 sequences are LNHNV and YYDKDF (reference sequence). The CDR3 nucleotides are TGTGCCACCAGCAGAGATAAACAGGCACTCTCTGGGGCCAACGTCCTGACTTTC. It specifies CATSRDKQALSGANVLTF.

The chain combines TRBV29-1 with TRBJ2-3; TRBD1 matches 9 bases. Germline trimming cut 7 bases from V and 5 bases from J; bases unmatched to any gene: 7. The germline V gene has CDR1 SQVTM and CDR2 ANQGSEA. The CDR3 is 13 residues long. The CDR3 is CSGIQGAGDTQYF. As DNA, the CDR3 is TGCAGCGGGATACAGGGGGCTGGAGATACGCAGTATTTT.

The rearrangement joins TRBV7-3 to TRBJ2-1; perhaps TRBD2 as D (6 bases). Trimming stripped 5 bases from V and 9 bases from J, with 20 bases between. Germline V gives CDR1 SGHTA, CDR2 FQGTGA. The CDR3 is 15 residues long. The CDR3 is CASSPVAGGVGEQFF. Written as DNA, the CDR3 is TGTGCCAGCAGCCCCGTAGCTGGCGGGGTAGGTGAGCAGTTCTTC.

This clonotype was detected only a few times. The J gene is TRBJ2-1, the V gene TRBV12-3 or TRBV12-4; the match to TRBD2 covers 12 bases. The J segment lost 4 bases and the V segment lost 6 bases, leaving 7 bases of the junction unmatched. This CDR3 has 16 residues. CDR3 sequence: CASSQLTSGRYNEQFF. DNA for the CDR3: TGTGCCAGCAGCCAGCTCACTAGCGGGAGGTACAATGAGCAGTTCTTC.

V gene TRBV6-5 combines with J gene TRBJ1-2, with TRBD1 matching 11 bases. After removal of 6 bases from V and 6 bases from J, the junction contained 6 bases not matched to a gene. The CDR3 covers 14 residues. Per germline, CDR1 MNHEY and CDR2 SVGAGI. This chain's CDR3 is CASSLRDRGNGYTF. In nucleotides, the CDR3 is TGTGCCAGCAGCCTCCGGGACAGGGGGAATGGCTACACCTTC.

This chain uses TRBV15 with TRBJ2-1; D perhaps matches TRBD1 (6 bases). Trimming took off 7 bases at V and 7 bases at J, with 17 bases between the two ends. CDR3 size: 14 residues. In germline, CDR1 is LNHNV, CDR2 YYDKDF (reference sequence). CDR3 sequence: CATNKGRGTNEQFF. Written as DNA, the CDR3 is TGTGCCACCAACAAAGGCAGGGGTACGAATGAGCAGTTCTTC.

The chain carries TRBV28 and TRBJ2-1; tentatively, D is TRBD2 (5 bases). Germline-derived CDR1 and CDR2 are MDHEN and SYDVKM. V dropped 1 base and J dropped 7 bases, with 11 bases sitting between them. This CDR3 spans 14 amino acids. The CDR3 nucleotides are TGTGCCAGCAGTTTATCCCGGACGGGGAATGAGCAGTTCTTC. This gives the protein CASSLSRTGNEQFF.

This clonotype occurred a few times. The chain employs TRBV6-5 and TRBJ2-7, with D maybe TRBD1 (6 bases). CDR1 and CDR2 from the germline V gene are MNHEY and SVGAGI. The CDR3 loop spans 15 amino acids. The ends were cut back, 2 bases at V and 5 bases at J, with 16 bases in the middle. CDR3 residues: CASSYEYRVNNEQYF. The DNA for the CDR3 is TGTGCCAGCAGTTACGAGTACAGGGTGAACAACGAGCAGTACTTC.

V usage is TRBV5-1 and J usage is TRBJ2-7, with D tentatively TRBD1 or TRBD2 (6 bases each). This CDR3 contains 16 residues. The V gene lost 4 bases and the J gene lost 2 bases, with 19 bases spanning the gap. CDR1 and CDR2 (germline): SGHRS, YFSETQ. DNA of the CDR3: TGCGCCAGCAGCCCGGGGGCGTCACTGGTCCCCTACGAGCAGTACTTC. Protein: CASSPGASLVPYEQYF.

The chain carries TRBV6-2 or TRBV6-3 and TRBJ2-5; 8 bases map to TRBD2. J was trimmed by 5 bases and V by 7 bases; bases with no gene match: 12. This CDR3 contains 15 residues. Germline CDR1 and CDR2: MNHEY and SVGEGT. CDR3 nucleotide sequence: TGTGCCAGCAAGCTATCCGGGAGGGCCGGGGAGACCCAGTACTTC. It encodes CASKLSGRAGETQYF.

The chain employs TRBV5-1 and TRBJ2-7; TRBD2 matches 9 bases. The germline V gene encodes CDR1 SGHRS and CDR2 YFSETQ. Losses at the gene ends were 3 bases for V and 7 bases for J; bases not matched to a gene: 17. The CDR3 is 17 residues long. CDR3 sequence reads: CASSWDVAGGGTAEQYF. CDR3 DNA: TGCGCCAGCAGCTGGGATGTCGCGGGAGGGGGCACAGCTGAGCAGTACTTC.

This chain links TRBV6-6 with TRBJ2-7; D uncertain. V was trimmed by 2 bases and J by 3 bases, leaving 5 bases between them. The CDR3 extends over 12 amino acids. Looked up from germline, CDR1 is MNHNY and CDR2 is SVGAGI (reference sequence). The CDR3 nucleotides are TGTGCCAGCAGTTACGCCAACTACGAGCAGTACTTC. It translates to CASSYANYEQYF.

This clonotype occurred a few times. The chain carries TRBV15 and TRBJ2-6; D might be TRBD1 (5 bases). The germline V gene has CDR1 LNHNV and CDR2 YYDKDF (reference sequence). This CDR3 is 18 amino acids long. V lost 1 base and J 0 bases, leaving 13 bases between the germline ends. The CDR3 here is CATSRVAGKGSGANVLTF. The CDR3 region has the DNA TGTGCCACCAGCAGAGTGGCAGGGAAAGGCTCTGGGGCCAACGTCCTGACTTTC. Using reference TRBV15 and TRBJ2-6 for the parts outside the CDR3, the full variable domain is DAMVIQNPRYQVTQFGKPVTLSCSQTLNHNVMYWYQQKSSQAPKLLFHYYDKDFNNEADTPDNFQSRRPNTSFCFLDIRSPGLGDTAMYLCATSRVAGKGSGANVLTFGAGSRLTVL.

V is TRBV7-2 and J is TRBJ2-1; TRBD2 matches 7 bases. Germline values: CDR1 SGHTA, CDR2 FQGNSA. This CDR3 spans 17 amino acids. The V and J ends lost 3 bases and 0 bases, in that order; junction bases with no gene match: 8. The CDR3 spells CASSLALAYGSYNEQFF. The CDR3 DNA is TGTGCCAGCAGCTTGGCACTAGCGTATGGCTCCTACAATGAGCAGTTCTTC.

The V and J genes are TRBV6-6 and TRBJ2-3; D is unclear. Germline V lookup: CDR1 MNHNY, CDR2 SVGAGI (reference sequence). The V end lost 6 bases, the J end lost 5 bases, and 12 bases lay between the germline ends. The CDR3 runs to 13 residues. CDR3 DNA sequence: TGTGCCAGCAGCCAGGAATGGGGAGATACGCAGTATTTT. It is translated as CASSQEWGDTQYF.

CDR3: CASSPDIDRDYGYTF. CDR3 coding DNA: TGTGCCAGCAGCCCAGATATAGACAGGGACTATGGCTACACCTTC. This chain connects TRBV7-9 to TRBJ1-2, with TRBD1 matching 7 bases. The CDR3 contains 15 residues. J gave up 3 bases and V 5 bases, and 9 bases lay outside the gene matches. Looked up from germline, CDR1 is SEHNR and CDR2 is FQNEAQ (reference sequence).

The chain recombines TRBV20-1 with TRBJ2-5, with 10 bases aligning to TRBD2. The J call may be incorrect, as the DNA end agrees better with TRBJ2-7. The germline V gene encodes CDR1 DFQATT and CDR2 SNEGSKA (reference sequence). This CDR3 has 14 residues. CDR3 residues: CSARTSGFSYEQYF. CDR3 nucleotides: TGCAGTGCTAGGACTAGCGGGTTCTCCTACGAGCAGTACTTC.

The DNA for the CDR3 is TGTGCCAGCAGTTTATTGTTACAGGAGGGGATTAGCAATCAGCCCCAGCATTTT. Translation: CASSLLLQEGISNQPQHF. This chain uses TRBV28 with TRBJ1-5; a possible D gene is TRBD1 (5 bases). The length of the CDR3 is 18 residues. Trimming took off 1 base at V and 0 bases at J, with 16 bases between the two ends. Germline CDR1 is MDHEN and CDR2 is SYDVKM.